These T cell receptor beta chains were read from a single sample in a study of shared clonotypes between healthy human individuals. This table comes from immunoSEQ multiplex PCR, and its TCRdb copy is limited to in-frame clones, with some not included. The sample shows about 520,000 clones, around four fifths of them seen only once. Sequenced material: PBMCs. All receptors derive from a woman between 40 and 50 years old in good health. Some clones in this sample may be carry-over from other donors' samples. Both conserved end residues are part of each CDR3. The order of the fields is J gene, V gene, CDR3 protein.

j_gene: TRBJ2-3
v_gene: TRBV6-1
CDR3aa: CASSEVRDTDTQYF

j_gene: TRBJ1-3
v_gene: TRBV11-2
CDR3aa: CASSRTGGFLTGNTIYF

j_gene: TRBJ2-7
v_gene: TRBV7-9
CDR3aa: CASSPIGGTSTYEQYF

j_gene: TRBJ2-6
v_gene: TRBV7-9
CDR3aa: CATTQNSGANVLTF

j_gene: TRBJ2-7
v_gene: TRBV28
CDR3aa: CASTLPGQGYEQYF

j_gene: TRBJ1-1
v_gene: TRBV28
CDR3aa: CASRGTTEAFF

j_gene: TRBJ2-7
v_gene: TRBV2
CDR3aa: CASSEGWATEQYF

j_gene: TRBJ2-5
v_gene: TRBV29-1
CDR3aa: CSVGQIQETQYF

j_gene: TRBJ2-1
v_gene: TRBV7-2
CDR3aa: CASSRVEGGWNEQFF

j_gene: TRBJ1-2
v_gene: TRBV7-3
CDR3aa: CASSLTGGDPLANYGYTF

j_gene: TRBJ2-1
v_gene: TRBV7-3
CDR3aa: CASSSDSVSYNEQFF

j_gene: TRBJ2-3
v_gene: TRBV7-9
CDR3aa: CASSSLAGGPSGDTQYF

j_gene: TRBJ2-2
v_gene: TRBV7-3
CDR3aa: CASSLRRGSTDTGELFF

j_gene: TRBJ2-3
v_gene: TRBV28
CDR3aa: CASRAGDTQYF

j_gene: TRBJ2-1
v_gene: TRBV2
CDR3aa: CASRGTSVYNEQFF

j_gene: TRBJ1-4
v_gene: TRBV5-5
CDR3aa: CASSLFDRATNEKLFF

j_gene: TRBJ2-7
v_gene: TRBV6-6
CDR3aa: CASSSGTGGPYEQYF

j_gene: TRBJ1-2
v_gene: TRBV9
CDR3aa: CASSGGRGYGYTF